This TCR beta chain was profiled in a study of blood T cell repertoires in COVID-19. Overall study context: T cells, B-cell-depleted T cells, or PBMCs supplied cDNA or gDNA.

V dropped 6 bases and J dropped 6; count of bases not matched to a gene: 5. The CDR3 sequence is 13 residues long. Germline V gene sequence: CDR1 MNHEY, CDR2 SVGAGI. The protocol was immunoSEQ multiplex PCR, while the TCRdb copy is restricted to in-frame clones and leaves out a portion. The table lists some 45,000 clones, under 95% of them singletons. This chain connects TRBV6-5 to TRBJ1-3; 7 bases fit TRBD1. Sequenced sample: peripheral blood. The sequence derives from a man in his 70s with active COVID-19. The CDR3 loop is CASRTGLLNTIYF. DNA of the CDR3: TGTGCCAGCAGGACAGGGCTCCTAAACACCATATATTTT.